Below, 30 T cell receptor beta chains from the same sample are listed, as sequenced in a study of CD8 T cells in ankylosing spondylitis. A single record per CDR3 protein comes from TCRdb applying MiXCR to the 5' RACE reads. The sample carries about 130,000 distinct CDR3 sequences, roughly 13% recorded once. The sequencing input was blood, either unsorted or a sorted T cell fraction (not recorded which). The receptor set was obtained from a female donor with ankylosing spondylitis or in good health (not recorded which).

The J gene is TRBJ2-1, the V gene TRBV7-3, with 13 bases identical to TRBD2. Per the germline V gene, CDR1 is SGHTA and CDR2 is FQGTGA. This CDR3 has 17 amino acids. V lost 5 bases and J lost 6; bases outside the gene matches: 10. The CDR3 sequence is CASSGGTTSGRVNEQFF. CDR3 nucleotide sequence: TGTGCCAGCAGCGGGGGGACTACTAGCGGGAGGGTCAATGAGCAGTTCTTC.

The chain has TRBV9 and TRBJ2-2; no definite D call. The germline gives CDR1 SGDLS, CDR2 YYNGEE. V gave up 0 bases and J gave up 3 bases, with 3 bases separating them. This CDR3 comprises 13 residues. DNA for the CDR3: TGTGCCAGCAGCGTAGGGGACACCGGGGAGCTGTTTTTT. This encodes CASSVGDTGELFF.

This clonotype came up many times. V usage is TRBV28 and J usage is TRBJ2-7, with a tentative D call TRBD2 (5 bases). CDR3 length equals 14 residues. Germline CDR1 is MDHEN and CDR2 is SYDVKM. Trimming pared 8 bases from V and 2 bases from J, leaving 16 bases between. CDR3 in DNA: TGTGCCAGCCACCCACCTCGGGGAACCTACGAGCAGTACTTC. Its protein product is CASHPPRGTYEQYF.

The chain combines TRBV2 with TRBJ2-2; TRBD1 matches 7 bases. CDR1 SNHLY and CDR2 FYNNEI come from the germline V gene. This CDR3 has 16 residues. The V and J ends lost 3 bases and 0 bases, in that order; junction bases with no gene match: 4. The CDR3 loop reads CASSEVGGANTGELFF. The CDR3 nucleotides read TGTGCCAGCAGTGAGGTAGGGGGCGCGAACACCGGGGAGCTGTTTTTT.

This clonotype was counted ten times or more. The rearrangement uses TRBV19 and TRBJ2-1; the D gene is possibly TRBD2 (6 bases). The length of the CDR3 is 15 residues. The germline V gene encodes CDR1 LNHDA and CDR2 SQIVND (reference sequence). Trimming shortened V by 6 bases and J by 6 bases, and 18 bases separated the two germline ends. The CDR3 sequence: CASSLLAIMGNEQFF. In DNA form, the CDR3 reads TGTGCCAGTAGCTTACTAGCAATTATGGGCAATGAGCAGTTCTTC.

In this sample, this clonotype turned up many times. The CDR3 region has the DNA TGTGCCAGCAGCTTGCGGACCGGGGGGGTCAATGAGCAGTTCTTC. Translated, it gives CASSLRTGGVNEQFF. The J gene is TRBJ2-1, the V gene TRBV12-1; the table's D call, TRBD1, was not checked against the DNA. TRBV12-1 is labeled a pseudogene. The CDR3 contains 15 residues.

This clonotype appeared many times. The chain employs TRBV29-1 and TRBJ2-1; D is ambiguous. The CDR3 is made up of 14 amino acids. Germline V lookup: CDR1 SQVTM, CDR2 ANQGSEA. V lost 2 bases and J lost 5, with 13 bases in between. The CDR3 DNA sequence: TGCAGCGTTGAACCCAGATCTCCCAACAATGAGCAGTTCTTC. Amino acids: CSVEPRSPNNEQFF.

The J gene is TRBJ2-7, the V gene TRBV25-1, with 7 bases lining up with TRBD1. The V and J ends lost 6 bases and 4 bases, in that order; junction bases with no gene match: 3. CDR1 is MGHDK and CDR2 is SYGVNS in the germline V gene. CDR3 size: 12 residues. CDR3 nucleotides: TGTGCCAGCAGGGGGACAGCGTACGAGCAGTACTTC. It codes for CASRGTAYEQYF.

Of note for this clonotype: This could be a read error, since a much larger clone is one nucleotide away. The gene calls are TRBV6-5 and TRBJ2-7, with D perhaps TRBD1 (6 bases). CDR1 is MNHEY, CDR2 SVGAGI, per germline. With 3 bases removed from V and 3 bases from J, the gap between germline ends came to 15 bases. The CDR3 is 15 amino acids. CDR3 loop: CASSYGTTSDYEQYF. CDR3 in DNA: TGTGCCAGCAGTTATGGGACAACTAGTGACTACGAGCAGTACTTC.

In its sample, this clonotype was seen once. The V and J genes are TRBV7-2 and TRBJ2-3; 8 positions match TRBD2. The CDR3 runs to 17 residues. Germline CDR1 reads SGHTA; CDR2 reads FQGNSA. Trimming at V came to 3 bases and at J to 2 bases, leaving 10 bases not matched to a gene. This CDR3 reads CASSFALGGGSTDTQYF. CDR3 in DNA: TGTGCCAGCAGCTTTGCTTTGGGCGGGGGGTCCACAGATACGCAGTATTTT.

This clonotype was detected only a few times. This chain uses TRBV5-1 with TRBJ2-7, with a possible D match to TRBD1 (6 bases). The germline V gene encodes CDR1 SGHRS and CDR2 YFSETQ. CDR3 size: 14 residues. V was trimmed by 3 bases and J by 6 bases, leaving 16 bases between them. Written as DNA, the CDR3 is TGCGCCAGCAGCTCTGGACAGCCGGACTTCGAGCAGTACTTC. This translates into CASSSGQPDFEQYF.

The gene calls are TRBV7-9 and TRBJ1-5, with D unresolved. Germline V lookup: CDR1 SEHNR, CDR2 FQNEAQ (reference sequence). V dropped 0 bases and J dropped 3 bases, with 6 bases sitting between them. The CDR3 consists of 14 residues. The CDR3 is CASSLAGNNQPQHF. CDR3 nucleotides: TGTGCCAGCAGCTTAGCTGGGAACAATCAGCCCCAGCATTTT.

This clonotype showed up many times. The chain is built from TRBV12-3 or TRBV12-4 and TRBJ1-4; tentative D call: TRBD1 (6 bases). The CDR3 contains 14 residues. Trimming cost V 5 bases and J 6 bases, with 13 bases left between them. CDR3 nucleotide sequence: TGTGCCAGCAGTCCCAGGGGAGGGGATGAAAAACTGTTTTTT. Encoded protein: CASSPRGGDEKLFF.

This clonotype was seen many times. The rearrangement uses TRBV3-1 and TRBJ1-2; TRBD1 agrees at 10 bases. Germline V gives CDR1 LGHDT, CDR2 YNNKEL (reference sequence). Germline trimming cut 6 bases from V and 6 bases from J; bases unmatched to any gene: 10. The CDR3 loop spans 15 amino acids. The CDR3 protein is CASSLDRGHRNGYTF. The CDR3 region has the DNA TGTGCCAGCAGTCTCGACAGGGGGCACCGGAATGGCTACACCTTC.

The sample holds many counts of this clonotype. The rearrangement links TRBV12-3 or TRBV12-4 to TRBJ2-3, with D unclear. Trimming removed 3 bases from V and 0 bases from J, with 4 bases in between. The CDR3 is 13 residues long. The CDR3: CASSFISTDTQYF. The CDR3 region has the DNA TGTGCCAGCAGTTTCATAAGCACAGATACGCAGTATTTT.

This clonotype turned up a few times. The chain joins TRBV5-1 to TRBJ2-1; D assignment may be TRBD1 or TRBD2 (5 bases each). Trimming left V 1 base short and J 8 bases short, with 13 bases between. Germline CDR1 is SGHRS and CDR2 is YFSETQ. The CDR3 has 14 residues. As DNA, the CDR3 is TGCGCCAGCAGCTTGCTGGGGGAGTTCTATGAGCAGTTCTTC. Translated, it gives CASSLLGEFYEQFF.

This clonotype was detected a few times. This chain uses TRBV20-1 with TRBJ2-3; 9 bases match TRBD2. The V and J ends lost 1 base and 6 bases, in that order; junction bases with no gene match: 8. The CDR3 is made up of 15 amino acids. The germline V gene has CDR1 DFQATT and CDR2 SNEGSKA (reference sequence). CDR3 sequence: CSARVSLAGLDTQYF. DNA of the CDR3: TGCAGTGCTAGAGTGTCGCTAGCGGGGTTGGATACGCAGTATTTT.

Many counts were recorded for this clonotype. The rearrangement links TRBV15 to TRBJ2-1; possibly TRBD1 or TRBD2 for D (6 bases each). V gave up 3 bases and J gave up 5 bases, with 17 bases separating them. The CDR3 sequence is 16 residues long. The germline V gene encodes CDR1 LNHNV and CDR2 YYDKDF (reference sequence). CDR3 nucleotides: TGTGCCACCAGCAGTGCTAGGGGGGTCATCAACAATGAGCAGTTCTTC. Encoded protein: CATSSARGVINNEQFF.

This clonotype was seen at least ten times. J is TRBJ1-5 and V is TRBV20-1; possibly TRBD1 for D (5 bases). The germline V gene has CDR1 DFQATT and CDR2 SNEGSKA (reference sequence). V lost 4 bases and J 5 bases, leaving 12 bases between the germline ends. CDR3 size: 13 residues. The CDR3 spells CSAKIPGYQPQHF. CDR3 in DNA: TGCAGTGCTAAGATACCAGGGTATCAGCCCCAGCATTTT.

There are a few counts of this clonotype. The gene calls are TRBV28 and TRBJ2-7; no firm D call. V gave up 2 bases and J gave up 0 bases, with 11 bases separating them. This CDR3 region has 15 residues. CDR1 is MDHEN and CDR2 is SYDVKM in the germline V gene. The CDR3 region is CASSLPGEHSYEQYF. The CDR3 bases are TGTGCCAGCAGTTTACCCGGCGAACACTCCTACGAGCAGTACTTC.

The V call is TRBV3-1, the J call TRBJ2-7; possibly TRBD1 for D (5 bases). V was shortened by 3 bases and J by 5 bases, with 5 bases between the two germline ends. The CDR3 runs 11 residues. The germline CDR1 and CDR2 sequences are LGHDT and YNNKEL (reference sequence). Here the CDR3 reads CASSHRDEQYF. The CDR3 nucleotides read TGTGCCAGCAGCCACAGGGACGAGCAGTACTTC.

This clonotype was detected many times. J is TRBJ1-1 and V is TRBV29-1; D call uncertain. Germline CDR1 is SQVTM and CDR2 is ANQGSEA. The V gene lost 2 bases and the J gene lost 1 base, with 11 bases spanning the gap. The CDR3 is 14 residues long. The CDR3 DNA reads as TGCAGCGTTGAATCTCTGGGAGGGAACACTGAAGCTTTCTTT. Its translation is CSVESLGGNTEAFF.

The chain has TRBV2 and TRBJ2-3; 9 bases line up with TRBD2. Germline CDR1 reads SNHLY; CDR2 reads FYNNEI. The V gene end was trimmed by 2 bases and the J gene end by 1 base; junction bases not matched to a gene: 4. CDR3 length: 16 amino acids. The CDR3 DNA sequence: TGTGCCAGCAGTGAAAGGGCGGGGGGGGGCACAGATACGCAGTATTTT. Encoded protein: CASSERAGGGTDTQYF.

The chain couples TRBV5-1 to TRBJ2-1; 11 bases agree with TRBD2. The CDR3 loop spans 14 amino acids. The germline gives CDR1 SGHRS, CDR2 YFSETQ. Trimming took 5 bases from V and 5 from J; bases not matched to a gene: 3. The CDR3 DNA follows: TGCGCCAGCAGTGTACTAGCGGGAGACAATGAGCAGTTCTTC. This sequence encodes CASSVLAGDNEQFF.

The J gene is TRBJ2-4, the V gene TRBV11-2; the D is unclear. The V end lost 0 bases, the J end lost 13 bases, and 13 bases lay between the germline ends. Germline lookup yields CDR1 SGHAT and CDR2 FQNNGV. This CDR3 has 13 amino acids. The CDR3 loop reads CASSLDPERSQYF. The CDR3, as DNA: TGTGCCAGCAGCTTAGATCCTGAGCGATCCCAGTACTTC.

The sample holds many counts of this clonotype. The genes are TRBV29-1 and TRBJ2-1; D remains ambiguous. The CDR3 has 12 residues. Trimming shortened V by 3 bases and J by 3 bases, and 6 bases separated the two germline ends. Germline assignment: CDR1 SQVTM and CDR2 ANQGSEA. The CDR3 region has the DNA TGCAGCGTTGATGCCTACTACAATGAGCAGTTCTTC. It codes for CSVDAYYNEQFF.

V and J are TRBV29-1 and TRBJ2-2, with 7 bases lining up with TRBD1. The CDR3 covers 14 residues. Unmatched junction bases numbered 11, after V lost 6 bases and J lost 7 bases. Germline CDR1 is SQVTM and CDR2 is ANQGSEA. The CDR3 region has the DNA TGCAGCGTCCGCTCCACAGGGGTCGGCGGGGAGCTGTTTTTT. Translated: CSVRSTGVGGELFF.

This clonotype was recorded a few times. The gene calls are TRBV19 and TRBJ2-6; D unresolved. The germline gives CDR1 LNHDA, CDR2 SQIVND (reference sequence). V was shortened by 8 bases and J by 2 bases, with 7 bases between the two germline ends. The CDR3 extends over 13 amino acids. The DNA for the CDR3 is TGTGCCAGTTCCACTACTGGGGCCAACGTCCTGACTTTC. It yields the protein CASSTTGANVLTF.

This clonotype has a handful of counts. The chain's CDR3 is CASWSGLTWDEQYF. CDR3 DNA sequence: TGTGCCAGCTGGAGCGGACTCACCTGGGACGAGCAGTACTTC. The gene calls are TRBV19 and TRBJ2-7; maybe TRBD2 (5 bases). The germline gives CDR1 LNHDA, CDR2 SQIVND (reference sequence). V lost 9 bases to trimming and J lost 5 bases, with 20 bases between them. The CDR3 loop spans 14 amino acids.

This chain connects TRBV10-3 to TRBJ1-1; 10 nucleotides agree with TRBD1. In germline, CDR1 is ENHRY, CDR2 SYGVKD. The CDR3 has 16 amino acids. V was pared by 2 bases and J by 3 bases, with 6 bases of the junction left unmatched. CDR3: CAISELMTGGHTEAFF. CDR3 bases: TGTGCCATCAGTGAGCTTATGACAGGGGGCCACACTGAAGCTTTCTTT.